The TCR beta chain under discussion was sequenced for a study of cytomegalovirus exposure and HLA in healthy donors. The PCR made use of 60 Vbeta and 13 Jbeta primers. TCRdb keeps only in-frame clones here, not all; method: immunoSEQ multiplex PCR. The data contain 180,000 or so clones, about 80% of them singletons. As regards this clone: Its antigen is unidentified.

Whole-study findings and limits: The listing of roughly 160 TCR beta chains classed them as cytomegalovirus-associated.

Germline V gene sequence: CDR1 SGHVS, CDR2 FQNEAQ. This CDR3 has 15 residues. V gave up 2 bases and J gave up 0 bases, with 5 bases separating them. Sequencing input: PBMCs. The chain uses TRBV7-8 and TRBJ2-6; D ambiguous. This receptor was taken from a man aged 45-65 years in good health and CMV-seropositive. The DNA of the CDR3 is TGTGCCAGCAGCTTAATAGTCTCTGGGGCCAACGTCCTGACTTTC. Translated: CASSLIVSGANVLTF.